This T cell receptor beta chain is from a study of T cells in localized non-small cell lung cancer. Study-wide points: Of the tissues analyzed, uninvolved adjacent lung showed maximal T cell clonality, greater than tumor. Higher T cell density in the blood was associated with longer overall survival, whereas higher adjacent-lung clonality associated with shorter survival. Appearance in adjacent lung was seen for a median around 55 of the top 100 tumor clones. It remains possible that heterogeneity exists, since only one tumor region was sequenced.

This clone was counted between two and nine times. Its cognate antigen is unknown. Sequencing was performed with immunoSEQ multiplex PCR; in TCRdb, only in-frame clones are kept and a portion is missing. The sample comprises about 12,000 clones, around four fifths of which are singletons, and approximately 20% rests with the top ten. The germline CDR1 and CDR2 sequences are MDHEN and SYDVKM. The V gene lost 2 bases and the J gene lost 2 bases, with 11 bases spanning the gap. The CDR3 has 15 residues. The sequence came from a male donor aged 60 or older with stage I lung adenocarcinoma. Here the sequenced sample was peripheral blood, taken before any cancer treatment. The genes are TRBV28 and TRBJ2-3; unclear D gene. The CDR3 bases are TGTGCCAGCAGTTTAAGACCGGAGCTCACAGATACGCAGTATTTT. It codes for CASSLRPELTDTQYF.